Each of the 25 T cell receptor beta chains below was sequenced from the same sample in a study of blood T cells in healthy people across ages. The use of a sample-barcoded 5' primer and a J-beta primer mix characterized a second PCR of 7 to 11 cycles. TCRdb called the 5' RACE reads again in MiXCR, with one record for every CDR3 protein. The sample carries 750,000 to 950,000 distinct CDR3 sequences, 25% to 30% recorded once. The sample was also linked to a second study, of T cells of mothers and their children.

Sequencing was done on a sample of blood. These TCRs come from a middle-aged woman in good health.

V and J are TRBV7-9 and TRBJ1-1; a weak D match, TRBD1 (5 bases). CDR1 and CDR2 (germline): SEHNR, FQNEAQ (reference sequence). CDR3 length: 12 residues. Trimming stripped 2 bases from V and 11 bases from J, with 12 bases between. CDR3 residues: CASSLQGTSAFF. The CDR3 DNA reads TGTGCCAGCAGCTTACAGGGAACGTCGGCTTTCTTT.

The chain links TRBV6-2 or TRBV6-3 to TRBJ2-7; no firm D call. The V end was cut by 0 bases, the J end by 4 bases, with 7 bases between. Germline V CDR1 and CDR2: MNHEY, SVGEGT. This CDR3 spans 13 amino acids. The CDR3 sequence is CASSYSHRYEQYF. CDR3 nucleotide sequence: TGTGCCAGCAGTTACTCCCACCGTTACGAGCAGTACTTC.

A note on this clonotype: A much more abundant neighbour one base away suggests this may be a read error. The chain couples TRBV6-1 to TRBJ2-7; D is ambiguous. The end of the DNA fits TRBJ2-1 better, so the J call may be wrong. Germline lookup yields CDR1 MNHNS and CDR2 SASEGT. This CDR3 spans 15 amino acids. Here the CDR3 DNA reads TGTGCCAGCAGTGAAGGCCGGATTTTATCCTACGAGCAGTTCTTC. Protein product: CASSEGRILSYEQFF.

This clonotype has just a few counts. The J gene is TRBJ2-1, the V gene TRBV4-1; D is undetermined. This CDR3 contains 15 residues. Germline CDR1 reads MGHRA; CDR2 reads YSYEKL. Trimming removed 0 bases at V and 5 bases at J, with 11 bases between. The CDR3 region is CASSQDPRANNEQFF. The CDR3 DNA reads TGCGCCAGCAGCCAAGATCCCCGGGCCAACAATGAGCAGTTCTTC.

The chain combines TRBV7-2 with TRBJ2-7, with a tentative D call TRBD1 (5 bases). Trimming shortened V by 4 bases and J by 0 bases, and 13 bases separated the two germline ends. This CDR3 spans 15 amino acids. Germline-derived CDR1 and CDR2 are SGHTA and FQGNSA. The CDR3 nucleotides read TGTGCCAGCAGCTCTCCGGACATTTCCTCCTACGAGCAGTACTTC. It codes for CASSSPDISSYEQYF.

The rearrangement links TRBV7-2 to TRBJ2-2, with 9 bases identical to TRBD1. V gave up 4 bases and J gave up 4 bases; unmatched junction bases: 10. Germline CDR1 and CDR2: SGHTA and FQGNSA. This CDR3 is built from 17 residues. The CDR3 DNA reads as TGTGCCAGCAGCTCACCCCTCGGGACAGGGCGCACCGGGGAGCTGTTTTTT. The encoded protein is CASSSPLGTGRTGELFF.

This clonotype was found many times. The chain carries TRBV12-3 or TRBV12-4 and TRBJ2-1; D remains ambiguous. Deletions cut 4 bases from V and 6 bases from J, with 4 bases between. The CDR3 length is 11 residues. In nucleotides, the CDR3 is TGTGCCAGCAGTTGGGTCAATGAGCAGTTCTTC. This sequence encodes CASSWVNEQFF.

This clonotype was seen more than once but under ten times. This sequence joins TRBV27 and TRBJ1-2; possible D gene TRBD1, 6 bases. Per the germline V gene, CDR1 is MNHEY and CDR2 is SMNVEV (reference sequence). This CDR3 has 15 amino acids. Trimming removed 6 bases from V and 0 bases from J, with 14 bases in between. The CDR3 region is CASRPNRDSNYGYTF. CDR3 in DNA: TGTGCCAGCAGACCGAACAGGGACTCTAACTATGGCTACACCTTC.

For the CDR3, the DNA is TGTGCCAGCAGCGAGACAGGGGTGGGAAACACTGAAGCTTTCTTT. Translation: CASSETGVGNTEAFF. J is TRBJ1-1 and V is TRBV13; 8 bases are shared with TRBD1. The trim removed 5 bases at V and 2 bases at J, leaving 7 bases unmatched. The CDR3 covers 15 residues. Germline CDR1 PRHDT, CDR2 FYEKMQ (reference sequence).

This clonotype turned up a few times. This may be a read error: a much more frequent sequence differs by one nucleotide. CDR3 sequence reads: CASSVVIGGANVLTF. The CDR3 nucleotides are TGTGCCAGCAGCGTCGTAATTGGTGGGGCCAACGTCCTGACTTTC. The gene calls are TRBV9 and TRBJ2-6, with D unclear. V was pared by 2 bases and J by 3 bases, with 9 bases between. From germline, CDR1 is SGDLS and CDR2 YYNGEE. The CDR3 consists of 15 residues.

This clonotype was seen ten or more times. This sequence joins TRBV7-3 and TRBJ2-1, with 8 bases identical to TRBD2. The ends lost 3 bases at V and 4 bases at J; junction bases unmatched: 8. The CDR3 loop spans 16 amino acids. Germline CDR1 is SGHTA and CDR2 is FQGTGA. For the CDR3, the DNA is TGTGCCAGCAGCTTTGATAGCGGGGAGCCTTACAATGAGCAGTTCTTC. It yields the protein CASSFDSGEPYNEQFF.

This clonotype was counted a few times. The J gene is TRBJ1-1, the V gene TRBV28; D unclear. CDR3 length: 13 residues. V was trimmed by 4 bases and J by 0 bases, leaving 6 bases between them. In germline, CDR1 is MDHEN, CDR2 SYDVKM. CDR3 sequence (DNA): TGTGCCAGCAGTTACAACATGAACACTGAAGCTTTCTTT. It translates to CASSYNMNTEAFF.

This clonotype showed up many times. This chain links TRBV30 with TRBJ2-1, with 14 bases matching TRBD2. CDR1 and CDR2 from the germline V gene are GTSNPN and SVGIG (reference sequence). With V trimmed by 3 bases and J by 10 bases, 8 bases remained unmatched. CDR3 length: 15 amino acids. In DNA, the CDR3 is TGTGCCTGGAGACCGACTAGCGGGGGGGCCGGCGAGCAGTTCTTC. Its protein product is CAWRPTSGGAGEQFF.

V gene TRBV12-3 or TRBV12-4 combines with J gene TRBJ2-2, with D unclear. Trimming stripped 5 bases from V and 6 bases from J, with 7 bases between. The CDR3 sequence is 12 residues long. CDR3 DNA sequence: TGTGCCAGCAGTCCCCCTTCCGGGGAGCTGTTTTTT. It codes for CASSPPSGELFF.

V and J are TRBV12-3 or TRBV12-4 and TRBJ2-1; D possibly corresponds to TRBD2 (5 bases). CDR3 length: 15 amino acids. V gave up 3 bases and J gave up 4 bases, with 13 bases separating them. Here the CDR3 DNA reads TGTGCCAGCAGTTTCGCGGTAGCGACATACAATGAGCAGTTCTTC. Residues: CASSFAVATYNEQFF.

In its sample, this clonotype was seen many times. The chain uses TRBV10-3 and TRBJ2-7; unclear D gene. CDR1 and CDR2 (germline): ENHRY, SYGVKD. The length of the CDR3 is 14 residues. Trimming removed 0 bases at V and 1 base at J, with 7 bases between. CDR3 amino acids: CAISESSRSYEQYF. CDR3 DNA sequence: TGTGCCATCAGTGAGTCGAGCAGGTCCTACGAGCAGTACTTC.

As concerns this clonotype: This may stem from a read error, because a much larger clone lies one nucleotide away. V usage is TRBV7-2 and J usage is TRBJ2-7; 8 positions match TRBD1. Judging by the DNA end, TRBJ2-5 fits better; the J call may be wrong. Per germline, CDR1 SGHTA and CDR2 FQGNSA. The CDR3 is made up of 16 amino acids. CDR3 bases: TGTGCCGGCAGCTTAGTTGTCAGGGGGCTGGGCGAGACCCAGTACTTC. Protein: CAGSLVVRGLGETQYF.

This clonotype was seen a single time. The V and J genes are TRBV11-2 and TRBJ1-6; D is possibly TRBD1 (6 bases). Germline CDR1 reads SGHAT; CDR2 reads FQNNGV. The V and J ends lost 3 bases and 7 bases respectively, with 13 bases between them. CDR3 length: 15 residues. CDR3 bases: TGTGCCAGCAGCTTGGCCGGGACACTGAATTCACCCCTCCACTTT. Translating it yields CASSLAGTLNSPLHF.

V and J are TRBV28 and TRBJ1-4; no clear D gene. This CDR3 is built from 16 residues. Germline V gives CDR1 MDHEN, CDR2 SYDVKM. With 4 bases removed from V and 8 bases from J, the gap between germline ends came to 20 bases. The DNA for the CDR3 is TGTGCCAGCAGTTGGTTTAGGAGGCTTTATCAAGAAAAACTGTTTTTT. This encodes CASSWFRRLYQEKLFF.

This chain joins TRBV20-1 and TRBJ1-1; TRBD1 might be the D (5 bases). Trimming shortened V by 3 bases and J by 0 bases, and 17 bases separated the two germline ends. Germline assignment: CDR1 DFQATT and CDR2 SNEGSKA (reference sequence). CDR3 size: 16 residues. CDR3: CSASGAGQEMNTEAFF. The DNA for the CDR3 is TGCAGTGCTAGTGGTGCGGGGCAGGAGATGAACACTGAAGCTTTCTTT.

The chain has TRBV29-1 and TRBJ1-1, with D possibly being TRBD1 (6 bases). CDR1 is SQVTM, CDR2 ANQGSEA, per germline. This CDR3 is built from 12 residues. Trimming took 7 bases from V and 5 from J, leaving 14 bases between them. CDR3 DNA sequence: TGCAGCGCACAGGGAGGACAAACTGAAGCTTTCTTT. Translated: CSAQGGQTEAFF. The variable domain in full, with the rest retrieved from reference TRBV29-1 and TRBJ1-1, is SAVISQKPSRDICQRGTSLTIQCQVDSQVTMMFWYRQQPGQSLTLIATANQGSEATYESGFVIDKFPISRPNLTFSTLTVSNMSPEDSSIYLCSAQGGQTEAFFGQGTRLTVV.

The genes are TRBV20-1 and TRBJ1-6, with 9 bases matching TRBD1. This CDR3 comprises 14 residues. V was pared by 0 bases and J by 7 bases, with 1 base of the junction left unmatched. Germline CDR1 reads DFQATT; CDR2 reads SNEGSKA (reference sequence). CDR3 region: CSAREGTGNSPLHF. The CDR3 DNA reads as TGCAGTGCTAGAGAGGGGACAGGGAATTCACCCCTCCACTTT.

This clonotype was counted between two and nine times. The chain joins TRBV28 to TRBJ1-4; weak D call: TRBD1 (5 bases). The CDR3 has 15 residues. From germline, CDR1 is MDHEN and CDR2 SYDVKM. V dropped 5 bases and J dropped 5 bases, with 15 bases sitting between them. CDR3 in DNA: TGTGCCAGCAGTCCCCAGGGTCGGCGCAATGAAAAACTGTTTTTT. Residues: CASSPQGRRNEKLFF.

The rearrangement joins TRBV7-2 to TRBJ2-2; no definite D call. This CDR3 comprises 16 residues. Germline CDR1 reads SGHTA; CDR2 reads FQGNSA. V gave up 4 bases and J gave up 0 bases, with 12 bases separating them. The CDR3 here is CASSSIHRANTGELFF. As DNA, the CDR3 is TGTGCCAGCAGCTCTATCCACCGGGCGAACACCGGGGAGCTGTTTTTT. Supplemented by reference TRBV7-2 and TRBJ2-2, the full variable domain reads GAGVSQSPSNKVTEKGKDVELRCDPISGHTALYWYRQSLGQGLEFLIYFQGNSAPDKSGLPSDRFSAERTGGSVSTLTIQRTQQEDSAVYLCASSSIHRANTGELFFGEGSRLTVL.

This clonotype was seen only a few times. This rearrangement joins TRBV7-9 to TRBJ1-5; possible D gene TRBD1, 6 bases. The germline V and J ends were trimmed by 3 bases and 5 bases, with 17 bases remaining between them. CDR3 length: 16 residues. The germline CDR1 and CDR2 sequences are SEHNR and FQNEAQ (reference sequence). CDR3 nucleotide sequence: TGTGCCAGCAGCTTGGGGGAGGGCGAGGGGGATCAGCCCCAGCATTTT. Protein product: CASSLGEGEGDQPQHF.